One sample yielded the 17 T cell receptor beta chains listed below, sequenced in a study of PD-1 blockade in classical Hodgkin lymphoma. The repertoire was sequenced with immunoSEQ multiplex PCR; TCRdb's copy has only in-frame clones and lacks some. The sample lists 100,000 to 120,000 clones, about nine tenths occurring once. Relapse was seen in all patients after autologous stem cell transplantation, and brentuximab vedotin exposure was variable. The sample was peripheral blood mononuclear cells (PBMCs), taken before the second cycle of nivolumab. These receptors all stem from a human donor with classical Hodgkin lymphoma.

This chain joins TRBV7-9 and TRBJ1-3; 8 nucleotides align to TRBD1. Trimming cost V 4 bases and J 0 bases; bases outside gene matches: 5. The CDR3 spans 16 residues. Germline V gene data show CDR1 as SEHNR and CDR2 as FQNEAQ (reference sequence). CDR3 in amino acids: CASSSGQAISGNTIYF. The CDR3 region has the DNA TGTGCCAGCAGCTCGGGACAGGCCATCTCTGGAAACACCATATATTTT.

The J gene is TRBJ2-3, the V gene TRBV7-9, with 7 bases identical to TRBD2. CDR3 length: 18 amino acids. Germline trimming cut 0 bases from V and 2 bases from J; bases unmatched to any gene: 11. Germline V gives CDR1 SEHNR, CDR2 FQNEAQ (reference sequence). CDR3 residues: CASSLAAGVGTNTDTQYF. CDR3 in DNA: TGTGCCAGCAGCTTAGCTGCGGGAGTTGGCACGAACACAGATACGCAGTATTTT. Complete variable domain (other parts from reference TRBV7-9 and TRBJ2-3): DTGVSQNPRHKITKRGQNVTFRCDPISEHNRLYWYRQTLGQGPEFLTYFQNEAQLEKSRLLSDRFSAERPKGSFSTLEIQRTEQGDSAMYLCASSLAAGVGTNTDTQYFGPGTRLTVL.

The rearrangement joins TRBV6-1 to TRBJ2-3; D tentatively fits TRBD1 or TRBD2 (5 bases each). The CDR3 sequence is 13 residues long. CDR1 and CDR2 (germline): MNHNS, SASEGT. Trimming cost V 0 bases and J 4 bases, with 5 bases left between them. The CDR3 protein is CASSEAGADTQYF. The CDR3 nucleotides are TGTGCCAGCAGTGAAGCGGGGGCAGATACGCAGTATTTT.

This chain joins TRBV25-1 and TRBJ2-5; the D is unclear. CDR3 length: 14 amino acids. V lost 2 bases, J lost 5 bases, and 12 bases lay in between. Germline CDR1 is MGHDK and CDR2 is SYGVNS. For the CDR3, the DNA is TGTGCCAGCAGTGAAAGACGAAAAGGGGAGACCCAGTACTTC. Protein: CASSERRKGETQYF.

Here the CDR3 reads CASSSGTGYRNQPQHF. The CDR3 DNA sequence: TGTGCCAGCTCATCAGGGACCGGTTACCGCAATCAGCCCCAGCATTTT. The rearrangement uses TRBV18 and TRBJ1-5; a possible D gene is TRBD1 (5 bases). The V gene's germline CDR1 is KGHSH and CDR2 LQKENI. This CDR3 is built from 16 residues. V was shortened by 5 bases and J by 2 bases, with 16 bases between the two germline ends.

This clone was counted only a few times. This chain connects TRBV6-1 to TRBJ2-2, with D uncertain. CDR1 is MNHNS and CDR2 is SASEGT in the germline V gene. This CDR3 has 13 amino acids. V gave up 11 bases and J gave up 1 base, with 11 bases separating them. CDR3 loop: CALRTVNTGELFF. As DNA, the CDR3 is TGTGCCCTTCGAACGGTGAACACCGGGGAGCTGTTTTTT.

The chain carries TRBV28 and TRBJ2-7; 8 bases map to TRBD2. The CDR3 extends over 15 amino acids. V shed 2 bases, J shed 0 bases, and the junction held 3 bases outside the gene matches. The germline V gene encodes CDR1 MDHEN and CDR2 SYDVKM. CDR3 sequence reads: CASSLISGTSYEQYF. The DNA of the CDR3 is TGTGCCAGCAGTTTAATTAGCGGGACCTCCTACGAGCAGTACTTC. Complete variable domain (other parts from reference TRBV28 and TRBJ2-7): DVKVTQSSRYLVKRTGEKVFLECVQDMDHENMFWYRQDPGLGLRLIYFSYDVKMKEKGDIPEGYSVSREKKERFSLILESASTNQTSMYLCASSLISGTSYEQYFGPGTRLTVT.

The gene calls are TRBV18 and TRBJ2-7; either TRBD1 or TRBD2 may fit D (5 bases each). V lost 5 bases and J 0 bases, leaving 8 bases between the germline ends. CDR1 KGHSH and CDR2 LQKENI come from the germline V gene. The CDR3 sequence is 13 residues long. CDR3 region: CASSDGTSYEQYF. The CDR3 coding sequence is TGTGCCAGCTCAGACGGGACCTCCTACGAGCAGTACTTC.

This chain connects TRBV11-3 to TRBJ2-1, with D perhaps matching TRBD2 (5 bases). V lost 0 bases and J lost 4, with 10 bases in between. CDR3 length equals 15 residues. The germline V gene has CDR1 SGHNT and CDR2 YENEEA. The CDR3 DNA follows: TGTGCCAGCAGCTTAGAGAGCGGCGCATACAATGAGCAGTTCTTC. The encoded protein is CASSLESGAYNEQFF.

This clone was detected only a few times. J is TRBJ1-1 and V is TRBV20-1; D gene uncertain. Germline CDR1 is DFQATT and CDR2 is SNEGSKA (reference sequence). V lost 5 bases to trimming and J lost 2 bases, with 6 bases between them. The CDR3 spans 11 residues. This CDR3 reads CSARSNTEAFF. The CDR3 DNA reads as TGCAGTGCTCGTTCTAACACTGAAGCTTTCTTT.

The gene calls are TRBV5-1 and TRBJ2-3, with D unresolved. The CDR3 covers 15 residues. From germline, CDR1 is SGHRS and CDR2 YFSETQ. V lost 0 bases and J lost 2, with 10 bases in between. Written as DNA, the CDR3 is TGCGCCAGCAGCTTGGAGGTACAATACACAGATACGCAGTATTTT. Residues: CASSLEVQYTDTQYF. The full variable domain, completed using reference TRBV5-1 and TRBJ2-3, is KAGVTQTPRYLIKTRGQQVTLSCSPISGHRSVSWYQQTPGQGLQFLFEYFSETQRNKGNFPGRFSGRQFSNSRSEMNVSTLELGDSALYLCASSLEVQYTDTQYFGPGTRLTVL.

CDR3 in DNA: TGCGCCAGCAGCCTCCCCCTTTTGGGGGAGGGAAATCGGGGCACAGATACGCAGTATTTT. Its protein product is CASSLPLLGEGNRGTDTQYF. The chain joins TRBV4-1 to TRBJ2-3; 7 nucleotides match TRBD2. V lost 4 bases to trimming and J lost 1 base; unmatched junction nucleotides: 20. The CDR3 loop spans 20 amino acids. CDR1 is MGHRA, CDR2 YSYEKL, per germline.

The table lists this clone with a few counts. This chain connects TRBV21-1 to TRBJ2-7; the DNA was not compared with TRBD1, the D call given in the table. TRBV21-1 constitutes a pseudogene. This CDR3 spans 16 amino acids. The CDR3 sequence is CASSKYGTGGGYEQYF. The CDR3 DNA reads TGTGCCAGCAGCAAATATGGGACAGGGGGTGGCTACGAGCAGTACTTC.

This clone has only one observation. V and J are TRBV5-4 and TRBJ1-2; 8 bases map to TRBD1. This CDR3 contains 16 residues. Germline V gene sequence: CDR1 SGHNT, CDR2 YYREEE (reference sequence). Trimming at V came to 0 bases and at J to 0 bases, leaving 4 bases not matched to a gene. In DNA form, the CDR3 reads TGTGCCAGCAGCTTGGTCGGACAGGGCCCTAACTATGGCTACACCTTC. It encodes CASSLVGQGPNYGYTF. Based on the CDR3 plus reference TRBV5-4 and TRBJ1-2, the full variable domain is ETGVTQSPTHLIKTRGQQVTLRCSSQSGHNTVSWYQQALGQGPQFIFQYYREEENGRGNFPPRFSGLQFPNYSSELNVNALELDDSALYLCASSLVGQGPNYGYTFGSGTRLTVV.

For this clone: The sample contains more than one DNA sequence encoding this CDR3. This chain uses TRBV9 with TRBJ2-3, with no clear D. The CDR3 contains 12 residues. Germline assignment: CDR1 SGDLS and CDR2 YYNGEE. The germline V and J ends were trimmed by 2 bases and 1 base, with 2 bases remaining between them. CDR3 DNA: TGTGCCAGCAGCGTTGGCACAGATACGCAGTATTTT. Translation: CASSVGTDTQYF. The entire variable domain, with the rest obtained from reference TRBV9 and TRBJ2-3, is as follows: DSGVTQTPKHLITATGQRVTLRCSPRSGDLSVYWYQQSLDQGLQFLIQYYNGEERAKGNILERFSAQQFPDLHSELNLSSLELGDSALYFCASSVGTDTQYFGPGTRLTVL.

V usage is TRBV30 and J usage is TRBJ2-6; 9 bases are a match to TRBD1. CDR1 is GTSNPN, CDR2 SVGIG, per germline (reference sequence). V dropped 4 bases and J dropped 4; count of bases not matched to a gene: 14. CDR3 length equals 18 residues. DNA for the CDR3: TGTGCCTGGATGGGGTTCGGGACAGGGTTTTCCGGGGCCAACGTCCTGACTTTC. Translated: CAWMGFGTGFSGANVLTF.

The chain is built from TRBV6-1 and TRBJ2-5; 16 positions match TRBD2. Germline V gives CDR1 MNHNS, CDR2 SASEGT. Unmatched junction bases numbered 10, after V lost 3 bases and J lost 0 bases. This CDR3 is built from 20 residues. CDR3 in amino acids: CASSDWRGLAGGKNQETQYF. The CDR3 DNA reads TGTGCCAGCAGTGATTGGAGGGGACTAGCGGGAGGGAAAAACCAAGAGACCCAGTACTTC.